The 29 T cell receptor beta chains below come from one sample, sequenced in a study of Ad26.COV2.S vaccination and SARS-CoV-2 variants. Noted treatment: around 19 received Ad26.COV2.S at low or high dose, single or two shots; five or six received placebo; per-sample allocation not given. Collection of the samples took place on day 63 after the first injection of vaccine or placebo. The method was immunoSEQ multiplex PCR; TCRdb's version includes in-frame clones alone and lacks a portion of them. The data hold about 460,000 clones, with about nine tenths observed a single time. The sequences come from peripheral blood, collected in a trial of Ad26.COV2.S vaccine versus placebo. Receptors were obtained from a person aged 18-60 years who received the Ad26.COV2.S COVID-19 vaccine or a placebo.

The V gene is TRBV2, the J gene TRBJ1-5; a weak D match, TRBD1 (5 bases). V was clipped by 0 bases and J by 5 bases, with 14 bases between them. The CDR3 sequence is 16 residues long. Germline CDR1 is SNHLY and CDR2 is FYNNEI. CDR3 protein: CASSEALGGYHQPQHF. The CDR3 region has the DNA TGTGCCAGCAGTGAAGCGCTGGGGGGATACCATCAGCCCCAGCATTTT.

The chain joins TRBV10-3 to TRBJ1-6, with D perhaps matching TRBD1 (6 bases). The CDR3 extends over 12 amino acids. The germline gives CDR1 ENHRY, CDR2 SYGVKD. The germline V and J ends were trimmed by 10 bases and 7 bases, with 11 bases remaining between them. DNA of the CDR3: TGTGCCAGCGCCACAGGGAATTCACCCCTCCACTTT. Its protein product is CASATGNSPLHF.

This clone was counted only a few times. The rearrangement joins TRBV10-3 to TRBJ1-1; 8 nucleotides agree with TRBD1. The V gene's germline CDR1 is ENHRY and CDR2 SYGVKD. The CDR3 is made up of 16 amino acids. The junction had 8 bases not matched to a gene; V was cut back by 4 bases and J by 1 base. CDR3 loop: CAISAATTGGNTEAFF. The DNA of the CDR3 is TGTGCCATCAGTGCCGCTACAACAGGGGGGAACACTGAAGCTTTCTTT.

The V and J genes are TRBV28 and TRBJ2-7; no clear D. Germline V CDR1 and CDR2: MDHEN, SYDVKM. The V end was cut by 7 bases, the J end by 1 base, with 8 bases between. This CDR3 spans 12 amino acids. The CDR3 DNA follows: TGTGCCAGCACCGACATTTCCTACGAGCAGTACTTC. It is translated as CASTDISYEQYF. The variable domain in full, with the rest retrieved from reference TRBV28 and TRBJ2-7, is DVKVTQSSRYLVKRTGEKVFLECVQDMDHENMFWYRQDPGLGLRLIYFSYDVKMKEKGDIPEGYSVSREKKERFSLILESASTNQTSMYLCASTDISYEQYFGPGTRLTVT.

This clone was seen only once. The gene calls are TRBV28 and TRBJ2-1, with a weak D call TRBD2 (5 bases). Trimming removed 0 bases from V and 3 bases from J, with 12 bases in between. Germline CDR1 reads MDHEN; CDR2 reads SYDVKM. The CDR3 sequence is 16 residues long. The CDR3 DNA reads as TGTGCCAGCAGTTTATGGAGTCTAGCAGACTACAATGAGCAGTTCTTC. Amino acids: CASSLWSLADYNEQFF.

This chain connects TRBV5-4 to TRBJ1-1, with a possible D match to TRBD1 (5 bases). The ends were cut back, 4 bases at V and 2 bases at J, with 15 bases in the middle. The CDR3 sequence is 15 residues long. Germline V lookup: CDR1 SGHNT, CDR2 YYREEE (reference sequence). Here the CDR3 DNA reads TGTGCCAGCAGCCCGAACCTTGGACAAAACACTGAAGCTTTCTTT. Its translation is CASSPNLGQNTEAFF.

This chain connects TRBV5-4 to TRBJ2-7; no clear D gene. V was cut by 4 bases and J by 0 bases, with 14 bases left in between. From germline, CDR1 is SGHNT and CDR2 YYREEE (reference sequence). The CDR3 has 15 residues. This chain's CDR3 is CASSPVGSGSYEQYF. The CDR3 DNA sequence: TGTGCCAGCAGCCCGGTCGGGTCAGGCTCCTACGAGCAGTACTTC.

This clone was observed a few times. The gene calls are TRBV6-5 and TRBJ2-1; TRBD2 is a possible D gene (6 bases). Germline CDR1 and CDR2: MNHEY and SVGAGI. The V end was cut by 5 bases, the J end by 0 bases, with 11 bases between. The CDR3 runs to 15 residues. The CDR3 loop is CASSRDWSSYNEQFF. For the CDR3, the DNA is TGTGCCAGCAGTAGGGACTGGAGCTCCTACAATGAGCAGTTCTTC.

Concerning this clone itself: Other nucleotide sequences in the sample specify the same CDR3. V usage is TRBV11-2 and J usage is TRBJ2-7, with unresolved D. The CDR3 covers 13 residues. The V end lost 1 base, the J end lost 2 bases, and 6 bases lay between the germline ends. The V gene's germline CDR1 is SGHAT and CDR2 FQNNGV. The CDR3 DNA sequence: TGTGCCAGCAGCTTAGGCGGAACCTACGAGCAGTACTTC. Translated: CASSLGGTYEQYF.

The chain links TRBV10-3 to TRBJ2-5; unclear D gene. V gave up 8 bases and J gave up 3 bases, with 10 bases separating them. The CDR3 runs 12 residues. The germline V gene encodes CDR1 ENHRY and CDR2 SYGVKD. The CDR3 is CAIYDGKETQYF. The CDR3 DNA reads TGTGCCATCTACGACGGTAAAGAGACCCAGTACTTC.

This clone appeared a few times. This chain joins TRBV6-5 and TRBJ1-6; 7 bases are a match to TRBD1. After removal of 6 bases from V and 7 bases from J, the junction contained 9 bases not matched to a gene. This CDR3 is built from 15 residues. Looked up from germline, CDR1 is MNHEY and CDR2 is SVGAGI. CDR3: CASSSDRVGNSPLHF. The DNA of the CDR3 is TGTGCCAGCAGCAGTGACAGGGTTGGGAATTCACCCCTCCACTTT.

The chain couples TRBV5-1 to TRBJ1-4; D unresolved. V shed 5 bases and J shed 4 bases, with 15 bases lying between them. Germline CDR1 and CDR2: SGHRS and YFSETQ. This CDR3 has 15 residues. CDR3: CASSLGLALNEKLFF. In DNA form, the CDR3 reads TGCGCCAGCAGTCTAGGACTGGCCCTTAATGAAAAACTGTTTTTT.

CDR3 coding DNA: TGTGCCAGCAGCCCTAACAGGGGACCCACCTACGAGCAGTACTTC. It translates to CASSPNRGPTYEQYF. V and J are TRBV9 and TRBJ2-7, with TRBD1 matching 7 bases. Trimming cost V 4 bases and J 2 bases; bases outside gene matches: 9. The CDR3 runs 15 residues. In germline, CDR1 is SGDLS, CDR2 YYNGEE.

J is TRBJ2-1 and V is TRBV5-6; 11 bases agree with TRBD2. Per germline, CDR1 SGHDT and CDR2 YYEEEE. The CDR3 runs to 15 residues. After removal of 3 bases from V and 2 bases from J, the junction contained 1 base not matched to a gene. The CDR3 protein is CASSSTSGTYNEQFF. As DNA, the CDR3 is TGTGCCAGCAGCTCGACTAGCGGGACCTACAATGAGCAGTTCTTC.

This clone was recorded once. The chain uses TRBV29-1 and TRBJ1-2; D might be TRBD1 (5 bases). V was cut by 6 bases and J by 6 bases, with 17 bases left in between. Germline V lookup: CDR1 SQVTM, CDR2 ANQGSEA. The CDR3 covers 13 residues. In nucleotides, the CDR3 is TGCAGCGTCGCACTAGGGAGGGGAGATGGCTACACCTTC. Encoded protein: CSVALGRGDGYTF.

In this sample, this clone turned up once. The genes are TRBV29-1 and TRBJ2-1, with 7 bases matching TRBD2. Germline loops: CDR1 SQVTM, CDR2 ANQGSEA. Trimming cost V 7 bases and J 0 bases; bases outside gene matches: 9. CDR3 length: 15 residues. CDR3 residues: CSAGTGGLSYNEQFF. The DNA of the CDR3 is TGCAGCGCTGGAACGGGAGGACTCTCCTACAATGAGCAGTTCTTC.

Only a few counts were recorded for this clone. This rearrangement joins TRBV5-1 to TRBJ2-7; D is possibly TRBD2 (5 bases). Trimming stripped 0 bases from V and 0 bases from J, with 10 bases between. Germline V gene sequence: CDR1 SGHRS, CDR2 YFSETQ. There are 15 residues in the CDR3. CDR3: CASSLVPGNSYEQYF. For the CDR3, the DNA is TGCGCCAGCAGCTTGGTGCCGGGGAACTCCTACGAGCAGTACTTC.

The genes are TRBV25-1 and TRBJ2-3; TRBD1 matches 7 bases. Per the germline V gene, CDR1 is MGHDK and CDR2 is SYGVNS. V was clipped by 6 bases and J by 2 bases; unmatched bases: 5. The CDR3 sequence is 14 residues long. CDR3: CASRQTGNTDTQYF. The CDR3 nucleotides are TGTGCCAGCAGGCAGACAGGGAACACAGATACGCAGTATTTT.

V is TRBV9 and J is TRBJ2-5; possible D gene TRBD1, 6 bases. Per germline, CDR1 SGDLS and CDR2 YYNGEE. V dropped 3 bases and J dropped 6 bases, with 12 bases sitting between them. The CDR3 consists of 13 residues. The CDR3 loop is CASSAWTEQTQYF. The CDR3 DNA is TGTGCCAGCAGCGCATGGACAGAGCAGACCCAGTACTTC.

This clone appeared a few times. The rearrangement joins TRBV11-2 to TRBJ2-7; D not certain. The length of the CDR3 is 16 residues. Germline assignment: CDR1 SGHAT and CDR2 FQNNGV. Between the trimmed V and J ends, which lost 2 bases and 3 bases, there was a span of 17 bases. The CDR3: CASSLRYRGEFYEQYF. The CDR3 nucleotides read TGTGCCAGCAGCTTAAGGTACAGAGGTGAATTCTACGAGCAGTACTTC.

The table lists this clone with a count of one. This chain links TRBV7-2 with TRBJ2-3; 9 bases are a match to TRBD2. Germline V CDR1 and CDR2: SGHTA, FQGNSA. Trimming took 8 bases from V and 5 from J; bases not matched to a gene: 11. The CDR3 covers 15 residues. The CDR3 loop reads CASWGGSGGKDTQYF. The CDR3 DNA reads as TGTGCCAGCTGGGGAGGTAGCGGGGGCAAAGATACGCAGTATTTT.

This clone was recorded a few times. This rearrangement joins TRBV18 to TRBJ1-6; D remains ambiguous. Germline lookup yields CDR1 KGHSH and CDR2 LQKENI. This CDR3 is 17 amino acids long. V lost 5 bases and J lost 7, with 21 bases in between. The CDR3 DNA reads TGTGCCAGCTCATTACCGGGCCACACGGCCTCAAATTCACCCCTCCACTTT. Protein: CASSLPGHTASNSPLHF.

J is TRBJ2-3 and V is TRBV7-9, with D tentatively TRBD2 (6 bases). This CDR3 region has 15 residues. V lost 5 bases and J lost 4, with 16 bases in between. Germline V lookup: CDR1 SEHNR, CDR2 FQNEAQ (reference sequence). In DNA form, the CDR3 reads TGTGCCAGCAGCCCCCTCGGCCGCGGGGCAGATACGCAGTATTTT. This codes for CASSPLGRGADTQYF.

This chain connects TRBV12-3 or TRBV12-4 to TRBJ2-3, with 7 nucleotides matching TRBD1. The CDR3 length is 13 residues. After removal of 10 bases from V and 0 bases from J, the junction contained 4 bases not matched to a gene. CDR3 DNA sequence: TGTGCCACCAGGGGACAGAGCACAGATACGCAGTATTTT. This gives the protein CATRGQSTDTQYF.

The chain has TRBV4-1 and TRBJ1-6; D is possibly TRBD1 (5 bases). The CDR3 totals 17 residues. The germline gives CDR1 MGHRA, CDR2 YSYEKL. Trimming left V 0 bases short and J 5 bases short, with 14 bases between. The DNA of the CDR3 is TGCGCCAGCAGCCAAGACCCCCCAGGGTTCGATAATTCACCCCTCCACTTT. Protein: CASSQDPPGFDNSPLHF.

J is TRBJ2-2 and V is TRBV9, with a possible D match to TRBD1 (5 bases). Germline V gene data show CDR1 as SGDLS and CDR2 as YYNGEE. The germline V and J ends were trimmed by 1 base and 7 bases, with 14 bases remaining between them. CDR3 length: 15 residues. The CDR3 here is CASSVLPTGNGELFF. The CDR3 region has the DNA TGTGCCAGCAGCGTATTGCCCACAGGTAACGGGGAGCTGTTTTTT.

The CDR3 is CASSPRGGYTF. The CDR3 region has the DNA TGTGCCAGCAGCCCTAGGGGCGGCTACACCTTC. V is TRBV6-6 and J is TRBJ1-2; D perhaps matches TRBD1 (5 bases). CDR1 and CDR2 (germline): MNHNY, SVGAGI (reference sequence). V shed 6 bases and J shed 8 bases, with 10 bases lying between them. The CDR3 spans 11 residues.

This chain connects TRBV7-8 to TRBJ2-7; D ambiguous. V was trimmed by 3 bases and J by 4 bases, leaving 13 bases between them. Germline CDR1 SGHVS, CDR2 FQNEAQ. CDR3 size: 14 residues. Here the CDR3 DNA reads TGTGCCAGCAGCTTGAACGCCAGGCAGTACGAGCAGTACTTC. Protein: CASSLNARQYEQYF.

The chain carries TRBV19 and TRBJ2-5; no clear D. Between the trimmed V and J ends, which lost 3 bases and 2 bases, there was a span of 7 bases. The CDR3 extends over 13 amino acids. Germline loops: CDR1 LNHDA, CDR2 SQIVND (reference sequence). The chain's CDR3 is CASSMAKQETQYF. CDR3 bases: TGTGCCAGTAGTATGGCCAAACAAGAGACCCAGTACTTC.